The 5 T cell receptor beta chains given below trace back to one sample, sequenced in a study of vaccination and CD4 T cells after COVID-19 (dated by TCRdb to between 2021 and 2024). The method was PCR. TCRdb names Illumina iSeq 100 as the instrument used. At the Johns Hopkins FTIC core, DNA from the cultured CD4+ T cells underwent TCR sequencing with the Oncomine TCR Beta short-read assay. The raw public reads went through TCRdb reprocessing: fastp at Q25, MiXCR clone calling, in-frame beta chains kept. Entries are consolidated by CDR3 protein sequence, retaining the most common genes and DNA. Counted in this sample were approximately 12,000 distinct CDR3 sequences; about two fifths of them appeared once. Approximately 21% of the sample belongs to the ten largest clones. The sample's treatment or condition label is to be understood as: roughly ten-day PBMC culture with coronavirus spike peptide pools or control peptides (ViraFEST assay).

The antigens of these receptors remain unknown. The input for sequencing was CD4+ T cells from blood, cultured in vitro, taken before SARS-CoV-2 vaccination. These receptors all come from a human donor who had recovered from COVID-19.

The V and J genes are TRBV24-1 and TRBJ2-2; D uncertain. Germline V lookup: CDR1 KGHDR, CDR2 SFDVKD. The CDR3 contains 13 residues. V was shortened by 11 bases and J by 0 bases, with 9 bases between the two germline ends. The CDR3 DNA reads TGTGCCAGCCAAGGCTCGAACACCGGGGAGCTGTTTTTT. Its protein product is CASQGSNTGELFF.

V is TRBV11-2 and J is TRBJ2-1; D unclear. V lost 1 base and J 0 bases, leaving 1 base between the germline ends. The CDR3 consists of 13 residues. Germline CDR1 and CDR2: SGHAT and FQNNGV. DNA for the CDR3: TGTGCCAGCAGCTTAGGCTCCTACAATGAGCAGTTCTTC. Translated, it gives CASSLGSYNEQFF.

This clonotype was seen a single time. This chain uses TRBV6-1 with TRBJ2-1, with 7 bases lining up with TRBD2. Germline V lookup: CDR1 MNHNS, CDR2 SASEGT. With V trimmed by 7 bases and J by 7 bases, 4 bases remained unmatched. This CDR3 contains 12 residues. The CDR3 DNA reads TGTGCCAGCACCTGGGGGGGGAATGAGCAGTTCTTC. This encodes CASTWGGNEQFF.

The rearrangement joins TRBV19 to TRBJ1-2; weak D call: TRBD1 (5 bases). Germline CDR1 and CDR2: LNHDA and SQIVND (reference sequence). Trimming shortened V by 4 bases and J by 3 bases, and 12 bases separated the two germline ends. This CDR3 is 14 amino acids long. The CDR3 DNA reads TGTGCCAGTAGTACGCCGGGACTGTACTATGGCTACACCTTC. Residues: CASSTPGLYYGYTF.

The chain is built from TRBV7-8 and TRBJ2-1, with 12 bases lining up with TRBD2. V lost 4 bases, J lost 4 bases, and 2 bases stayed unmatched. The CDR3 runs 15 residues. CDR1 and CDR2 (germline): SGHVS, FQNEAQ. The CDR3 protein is CASSSGLAGYNEQFF. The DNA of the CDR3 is TGTGCCAGCAGCTCCGGACTAGCGGGGTACAATGAGCAGTTCTTC.